These 24 T cell receptor beta chains were sequenced from one sample in a study of post-analysis software for immune sequencing data. Study-level results: Elevated frequency relative to controls characterized 4 or 5 TRBV segments in patients, TRBV5-6, TRBV5-1 and TRBV20-1 among them.

The library was made from cDNA and included unique molecular identifiers. MiXCR, applied by TCRdb to the PCR reads, yields one record per CDR3 protein. Of about 380,000 distinct CDR3 sequences listed, approximately 38% are singletons. These receptors are not linked to any known antigen. The sample was blood. Receptor source: a girl aged 5 to 17 with multiple sclerosis.

The chain couples TRBV5-5 to TRBJ1-1; 7 bases map to TRBD1. The junction had 2 bases not matched to a gene; V was cut back by 0 bases and J by 0 bases. The CDR3 contains 15 residues. Germline lookup yields CDR1 SGHKS and CDR2 YYEKEE (reference sequence). CDR3 amino acids: CASSLEGQMNTEAFF. The CDR3 DNA follows: TGTGCCAGCAGCTTGGAGGGACAGATGAACACTGAAGCTTTCTTT.

This clonotype showed up just a few times. The genes are TRBV7-9 and TRBJ2-6; 8 nucleotides agree with TRBD1. Germline V gene data show CDR1 as SEHNR and CDR2 as FQNEAQ (reference sequence). The CDR3 runs to 18 residues. The J segment lost 0 bases and the V segment lost 6 bases, leaving 10 bases of the junction unmatched. The CDR3 protein is CASRLAGQAVSGANVLTF. For the CDR3, the DNA is TGTGCCAGCAGATTGGCGGGACAGGCCGTCTCTGGGGCCAACGTCCTGACTTTC.

This clonotype was recorded a few times. This chain links TRBV29-1 with TRBJ2-5, with 8 positions matching TRBD2. The CDR3 contains 17 residues. CDR1 and CDR2 (germline): SQVTM, ANQGSEA. Germline trimming cut 6 bases from V and 5 bases from J; bases unmatched to any gene: 20. The CDR3 reads CSVSGLGRAGEWETQYF. The CDR3 nucleotides are TGCAGCGTAAGCGGTCTCGGACGAGCGGGGGAGTGGGAGACCCAGTACTTC. Together with reference TRBV29-1 and TRBJ2-5, the CDR3 gives the full variable domain: SAVISQKPSRDICQRGTSLTIQCQVDSQVTMMFWYRQQPGQSLTLIATANQGSEATYESGFVIDKFPISRPNLTFSTLTVSNMSPEDSSIYLCSVSGLGRAGEWETQYFGPGTRLLVL.

The table lists this clonotype with a few counts. The V gene is TRBV20-1, the J gene TRBJ2-1; 10 bases agree with TRBD2. This CDR3 has 13 amino acids. Germline CDR1 and CDR2: DFQATT and SNEGSKA (reference sequence). V dropped 0 bases and J dropped 10; count of bases not matched to a gene: 3. CDR3 sequence (DNA): TGCAGTGCTAGAGAGGGAGCGGGGGGGGAGCAGTTCTTC. Translated, it gives CSAREGAGGEQFF.

The chain is built from TRBV20-1 and TRBJ2-1, with 8 bases matching TRBD2. V lost 3 bases, J lost 3 bases, and 16 bases stayed unmatched. The CDR3 is 18 residues long. Germline CDR1 is DFQATT and CDR2 is SNEGSKA (reference sequence). The CDR3 loop is CSASWPPFGGALYNEQFF. Here the CDR3 DNA reads TGCAGTGCTAGCTGGCCCCCTTTCGGGGGGGCCCTCTACAATGAGCAGTTCTTC.

The CDR3 spells CDNSGDRVNIQYF. CDR3 sequence (DNA): TGTGATAACTCGGGGGACAGGGTGAACATTCAGTACTTC. The chain is built from TRBV12-5 and TRBJ2-4, with 9 positions matching TRBD1. The germline CDR1 and CDR2 sequences are LGHNT and FRNRAP. The CDR3 consists of 13 residues. The full variable domain, completed using reference TRBV12-5 and TRBJ2-4, is DARVTQTPRHKVTEMGQEVTMRCQPILGHNTVFWYRQTMMQGLELLAYFRNRAPLDDSGMPKDRFSAEMPDATLATLKIQPSEPRDSAVYFCDNSGDRVNIQYFGAGTRLSVL.

This rearrangement joins TRBV21-1 to TRBJ1-1. TRBV21-1 is termed a pseudogene. CDR3 length equals 11 residues. CDR3 sequence: CASLLLTEAFF. The CDR3 DNA sequence: TGTGCCAGCCTGCTGCTGACTGAAGCTTTCTTT.

V usage is TRBV5-1 and J usage is TRBJ2-5, with 7 bases matching TRBD1. V trimming: 4 bases; J trimming: 9 bases; junction bases outside the gene matches: 15. The CDR3 has 15 amino acids. CDR1 SGHRS and CDR2 YFSETQ come from the germline V gene. CDR3 sequence reads: CASSPDRNRMGAQYF. The CDR3, as DNA: TGCGCCAGCAGCCCGGACAGGAATCGAATGGGGGCCCAGTACTTC.

This clonotype was seen only a few times. The chain recombines TRBV29-1 with TRBJ2-1; 10 nucleotides agree with TRBD2. This CDR3 region has 14 residues. With V trimmed by 1 base and J by 9 bases, 6 bases remained unmatched. CDR1 is SQVTM and CDR2 is ANQGSEA in the germline V gene. CDR3 sequence: CSVEGLAGEGEQFF. The DNA of the CDR3 is TGCAGCGTTGAAGGGCTAGCGGGGGAGGGTGAGCAGTTCTTC.

A few counts support this clonotype. This chain links TRBV28 with TRBJ2-7; 9 bases are a match to TRBD1. Unmatched junction bases numbered 3, after V lost 5 bases and J lost 4 bases. Germline CDR1 reads MDHEN; CDR2 reads SYDVKM. The CDR3 consists of 13 residues. The CDR3 loop is CASSDGQGYEQYF. The CDR3 coding sequence is TGTGCCAGCAGTGACGGACAGGGGTACGAGCAGTACTTC.

The chain combines TRBV7-9 with TRBJ1-2, with TRBD1 matching 7 bases. This CDR3 has 15 residues. The J segment lost 4 bases and the V segment lost 1 base, leaving 6 bases of the junction unmatched. Germline V lookup: CDR1 SEHNR, CDR2 FQNEAQ (reference sequence). CDR3 DNA: TGTGCCAGCAGCTTAGGTGGAGGGGGCGTCTATGGCTACACCTTC. Translation gives CASSLGGGGVYGYTF.

This clonotype was seen at least ten times. The CDR3 spells CASSSAGSYEQYF. In DNA form, the CDR3 reads TGTGCCAGCAGTAGTGCAGGGTCCTACGAGCAGTACTTC. The chain joins TRBV6-6 to TRBJ2-7; D might be TRBD1 (5 bases). The V gene's germline CDR1 is MNHNY and CDR2 SVGAGI (reference sequence). Trimming pared 5 bases from V and 1 base from J, leaving 9 bases between. CDR3 length equals 13 residues.

The sample holds a few counts of this clonotype. The chain is built from TRBV12-3 or TRBV12-4 and TRBJ1-5; D not resolved. This CDR3 is built from 14 residues. V was trimmed by 1 base and J by 3 bases, leaving 7 bases between them. The CDR3 nucleotides read TGTGCCAGCAGTTTAGGATCAGACAATCAGCCCCAGCATTTT. Translation: CASSLGSDNQPQHF.

This clonotype was picked up a small number of times. The DNA for the CDR3 is TGTGCCAGCAGTTCCCCAGGGGCGAAGTCCTACGAGCAGTACTTC. Protein: CASSSPGAKSYEQYF. The chain has TRBV28 and TRBJ2-7, with D perhaps TRBD1 (6 bases). Germline CDR1 reads MDHEN; CDR2 reads SYDVKM. This CDR3 is built from 15 residues. V shed 4 bases and J shed 1 base, with 14 bases lying between them.

J is TRBJ1-2 and V is TRBV12-3 or TRBV12-4; maybe TRBD1 (5 bases). Trimming stripped 5 bases from V and 5 bases from J, with 24 bases between. The CDR3 length is 17 residues. The CDR3 loop reads CASSPDLRGWGGYGYTF. CDR3 bases: TGTGCCAGCAGTCCCGATCTAAGGGGCTGGGGGGGATATGGCTACACCTTC.

The rearrangement links TRBV24-1 to TRBJ2-3; 12 bases fit TRBD2. Losses at the gene ends were 5 bases for V and 3 bases for J; bases not matched to a gene: 11. Germline V gene data show CDR1 as KGHDR and CDR2 as SFDVKD. This CDR3 has 18 residues. The CDR3 sequence: CATSGLAGGPGLTDTQYF. DNA of the CDR3: TGTGCCACCAGTGGTCTAGCGGGGGGGCCTGGATTAACAGATACGCAGTATTTT.

The DNA for the CDR3 is TGTGCCAGCAGTTTGTACGGGAGTAGAAAACTGTTTTTT. It yields the protein CASSLYGSRKLFF. The chain combines TRBV12-3 or TRBV12-4 with TRBJ1-4; D uncertain. The V gene lost 3 bases and the J gene lost 10 bases, with 12 bases spanning the gap. The CDR3 covers 13 residues.

This chain links TRBV7-9 with TRBJ2-5, with 7 bases lining up with TRBD1. The J call is uncertain, as TRBJ2-7 better fits the DNA end. The CDR3 contains 14 residues. The germline V gene has CDR1 SEHNR and CDR2 FQNEAQ (reference sequence). The CDR3 DNA reads as TGTGCCAGCAGCTTGAGGGACAGAGCCTACGAGCAGTACTTC. It translates to CASSLRDRAYEQYF.

Ten or more counts support this clonotype. The chain carries TRBV20-1 and TRBJ2-7, with 12 nucleotides matching TRBD2. Germline CDR1 is DFQATT and CDR2 is SNEGSKA (reference sequence). This CDR3 spans 14 amino acids. Trimming at V came to 6 bases and at J to 3 bases, leaving 6 bases not matched to a gene. Here the CDR3 reads CSARGTSGFYEQYF. The CDR3 DNA sequence: TGCAGTGCGAGGGGGACTAGCGGGTTCTACGAGCAGTACTTC.

This sequence joins TRBV21-1 and TRBJ1-2; the DNA was not used to check the table's D call, TRBD1. TRBV21-1 is annotated as a pseudogene. This CDR3 has 15 amino acids. CDR3: CASSKWGSRGYGYTF. Written as DNA, the CDR3 is TGTGCGAGCAGCAAATGGGGGTCTCGTGGCTATGGCTACACCTTC.

This clonotype has just a few counts. The chain employs TRBV4-1 and TRBJ2-7; 9 positions match TRBD1. Germline CDR1 MGHRA, CDR2 YSYEKL. Trimming at V came to 3 bases and at J to 3 bases, leaving 15 bases not matched to a gene. The CDR3 covers 18 residues. Here the CDR3 DNA reads TGCGCCAGCAGCCACGTCTTGAGACGGGACAGGGTCCTCTACGAGCAGTACTTC. Protein sequence: CASSHVLRRDRVLYEQYF.

V and J are TRBV20-1 and TRBJ1-4; possible D gene TRBD1, 5 bases. Trimming pared 0 bases from V and 2 bases from J, leaving 10 bases between. Germline-derived CDR1 and CDR2 are DFQATT and SNEGSKA (reference sequence). The CDR3 extends over 15 amino acids. The CDR3 loop is CSARDPGVTNEKLFF. CDR3 sequence (DNA): TGCAGTGCTAGAGATCCGGGGGTTACTAATGAAAAACTGTTTTTT.

This clonotype showed up just a few times. This chain's CDR3 is CASSQEYSYNQPQHF. The DNA for the CDR3 is TGCGCCAGCAGCCAGGAATACAGTTACAATCAGCCCCAGCATTTT. The chain combines TRBV4-3 with TRBJ1-5; D unclear. This CDR3 region has 15 residues. The V and J ends lost 3 bases and 3 bases respectively, with 12 bases between them. Germline assignment: CDR1 LGHNA and CDR2 YSLEER.

The chain employs TRBV29-1 and TRBJ1-4; TRBD1 matches at 7 bases. The germline V gene encodes CDR1 SQVTM and CDR2 ANQGSEA. The CDR3 extends over 13 amino acids. With 4 bases clipped from V and 5 bases from J, the junction kept 4 bases outside the gene matches. CDR3 bases: TGCAGCGTTGTACAGGGGTTGAATGAAAAACTGTTTTTT. Protein product: CSVVQGLNEKLFF.